This T cell receptor beta chain is drawn from a study of cytomegalovirus exposure and HLA in healthy donors. Broader study findings: The study dropped some indistinguishable V segments, TRBV6-2 and TRBV6-3 among them. TCR beta chains numbering some 160 were designated cytomegalovirus-associated. In a later analysis, TCR beta V- and J-gene trimming was associated with a missense DCLRE1C variant.

This CDR3 has 16 residues. The germline CDR1 and CDR2 sequences are MNHEY and SMNVEV (reference sequence). Unmatched junction bases numbered 11, after V lost 2 bases and J lost 5 bases. About this clone: Its antigen is currently unknown.

PCR involved 60 Vbeta and 13 Jbeta primers. Some clones are missing from TCRdb's copy, which holds only in-frame ones; the method was immunoSEQ multiplex PCR. The sample has approximately 73,000 clones; over 70% are singletons. Though probably carrying unrecorded immune exposures, donors were nominally healthy at sampling. The sequenced sample consisted of PBMCs. The chain carries TRBV27 and TRBJ2-7, with 8 bases identical to TRBD2. This receptor was obtained from a middle-aged woman in good health and CMV-seropositive. The CDR3 DNA reads as TGTGCCAGCAGTTTAAGAACCCACATCGGGGGGGACGAGCAGTACTTC. Its protein is CASSLRTHIGGDEQYF.